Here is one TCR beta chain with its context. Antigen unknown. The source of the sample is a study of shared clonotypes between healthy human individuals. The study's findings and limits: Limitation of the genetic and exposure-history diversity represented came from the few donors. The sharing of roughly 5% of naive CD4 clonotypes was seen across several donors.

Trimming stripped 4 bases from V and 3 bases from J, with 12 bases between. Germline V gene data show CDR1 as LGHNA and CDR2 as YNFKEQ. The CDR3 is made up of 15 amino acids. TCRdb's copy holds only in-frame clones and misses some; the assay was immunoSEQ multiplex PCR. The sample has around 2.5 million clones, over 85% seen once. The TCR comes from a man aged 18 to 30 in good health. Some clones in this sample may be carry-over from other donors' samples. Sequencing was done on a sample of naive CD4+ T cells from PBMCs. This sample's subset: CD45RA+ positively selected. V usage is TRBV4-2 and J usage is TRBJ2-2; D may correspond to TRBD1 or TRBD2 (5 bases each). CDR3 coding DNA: TGTGCCAGCAGCCCGCCGGGGACCTACACCGGGGAGCTGTTTTTT. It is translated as CASSPPGTYTGELFF.